This T cell receptor beta chain was sequenced in a study of blood T cell repertoires in COVID-19. Looking at the study overall: Samples came from the United States, Italy and Spain, spanning acute and convalescent COVID-19. The cDNA or gDNA used as material had been derived from T cells, B-cell-depleted T cells, or PBMCs.

Under the authors' procedure: Quantification of nucleated cells was approximated via reference gene primer amplification. The protocol was immunoSEQ multiplex PCR, while the TCRdb copy is restricted to in-frame clones and leaves out a portion. That table supplies the V and J calls and clone size; D and trimming were determined from the DNA. The data show some 130,000 clones, with 80% to 90% seen just once and about 2.9% held by the top ten. Germline CDR1 and CDR2: SQVTM and ANQGSEA. Between the trimmed V and J ends, which lost 4 bases and 2 bases, there was a span of 3 bases. The CDR3 runs 11 residues.

Input material: peripheral blood. The clonotype was recovered from a man aged 60-69 years with active or convalescent COVID-19. The rearrangement uses TRBV29-1 and TRBJ2-1; no firm D call. The CDR3 DNA reads as TGCAGCGTTGTTACCTACAATGAGCAGTTCTTC. Translating it yields CSVVTYNEQFF.